This TCR beta chain came from a study of cytomegalovirus exposure and HLA in healthy donors. Findings of the study overall: In a later analysis, compared with equally common non-associated chains, HLA-associated beta chains were more expanded. The authors later linked a missense DCLRE1C variant to TCR beta V- and J-gene trimming. Only CMV serostatus was available as immune exposure information. Analyzed later, association rates of TCRs varied across HLA loci, with DRB1 most and HLA-C fewest.

As to this clone: Its antigen remains unidentified.

This CDR3 region has 16 residues. Trimming pared 0 bases from V and 3 bases from J, leaving 13 bases between. Per the germline V gene, CDR1 is SGHRS and CDR2 is YFSETQ. Researchers ran the PCR with 60 Vbeta and 13 Jbeta primers. This table comes from immunoSEQ multiplex PCR, and its TCRdb copy is limited to in-frame clones, with some not included. Of more than 150,000 clones listed, roughly 80% are singletons. Sequencing was done on a sample of PBMCs. The source is a woman aged 40 to 55 in good health and CMV-seropositive. This chain connects TRBV5-1 to TRBJ2-1, with D possibly being TRBD2 (7 bases). Here the CDR3 DNA reads TGCGCCAGCAGCTTGGCAACTAGGGGGGGCTACAATGAGCAGTTCTTC. Protein product: CASSLATRGGYNEQFF. Full variable domain (missing parts from reference TRBV5-1 and TRBJ2-1): KAGVTQTPRYLIKTRGQQVTLSCSPISGHRSVSWYQQTPGQGLQFLFEYFSETQRNKGNFPGRFSGRQFSNSRSEMNVSTLELGDSALYLCASSLATRGGYNEQFFGPGTRLTVL.